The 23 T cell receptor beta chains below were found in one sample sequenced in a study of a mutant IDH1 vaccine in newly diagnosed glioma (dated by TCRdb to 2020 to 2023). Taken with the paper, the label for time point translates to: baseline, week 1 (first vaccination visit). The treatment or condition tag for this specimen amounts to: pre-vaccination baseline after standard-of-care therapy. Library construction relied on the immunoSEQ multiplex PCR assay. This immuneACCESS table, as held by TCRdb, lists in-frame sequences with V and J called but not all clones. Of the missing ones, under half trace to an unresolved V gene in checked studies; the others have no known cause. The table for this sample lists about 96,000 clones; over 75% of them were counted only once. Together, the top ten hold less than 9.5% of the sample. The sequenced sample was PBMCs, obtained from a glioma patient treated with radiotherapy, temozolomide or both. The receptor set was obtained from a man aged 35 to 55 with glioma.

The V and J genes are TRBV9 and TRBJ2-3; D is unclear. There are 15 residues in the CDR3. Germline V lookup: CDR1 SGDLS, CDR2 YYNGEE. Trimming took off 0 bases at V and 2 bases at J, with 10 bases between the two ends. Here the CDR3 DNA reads TGTGCCAGCAGCGTAGGAGGAAAAAACACAGATACGCAGTATTTT. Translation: CASSVGGKNTDTQYF.

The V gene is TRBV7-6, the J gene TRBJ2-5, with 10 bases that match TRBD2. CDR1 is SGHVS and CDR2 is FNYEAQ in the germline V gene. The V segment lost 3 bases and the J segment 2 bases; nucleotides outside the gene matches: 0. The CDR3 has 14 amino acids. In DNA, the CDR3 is TGTGCCAGCAGCTTTAGCGGGGGGCAAGAGACCCAGTACTTC. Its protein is CASSFSGGQETQYF. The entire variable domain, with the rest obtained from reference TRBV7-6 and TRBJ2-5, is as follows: GAGVSQSPRYKVTKRGQDVALRCDPISGHVSLYWYRQALGQGPEFLTYFNYEAQQDKSGLPNDRFSAERPEGSISTLTIQRTEQRDSAMYRCASSFSGGQETQYFGPGTRLLVL.

The CDR3 nucleotides read TGTGCCAGCAGCTGGCCGGGACTAGGCGCCGAGCAGTTCTTC. Translating gives CASSWPGLGAEQFF. The V and J genes are TRBV5-6 and TRBJ2-1; 8 bases are a match to TRBD2. J gave up 10 bases and V 3 bases, and 9 bases lay outside the gene matches. The CDR3 is 14 amino acids. The germline CDR1 and CDR2 sequences are SGHDT and YYEEEE.

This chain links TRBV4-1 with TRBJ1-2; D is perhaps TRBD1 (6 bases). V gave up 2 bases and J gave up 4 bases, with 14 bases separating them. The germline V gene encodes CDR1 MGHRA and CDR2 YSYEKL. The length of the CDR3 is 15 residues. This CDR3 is CASSQLQGRLYGYTF. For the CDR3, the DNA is TGCGCCAGCAGCCAACTTCAGGGGAGGCTCTATGGCTACACCTTC.

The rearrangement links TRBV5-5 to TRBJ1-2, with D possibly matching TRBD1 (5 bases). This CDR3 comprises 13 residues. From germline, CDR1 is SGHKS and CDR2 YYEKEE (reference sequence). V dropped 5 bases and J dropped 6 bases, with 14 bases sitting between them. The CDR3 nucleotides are TGTGCCAGCAGGCCTGGCGGGGCGGATGGCTACACCTTC. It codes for CASRPGGADGYTF.

The CDR3 loop reads CASRTSGTGELFF. The DNA for the CDR3 is TGCGCCAGCAGGACTAGCGGGACCGGGGAGCTGTTTTTT. This chain joins TRBV10-2 and TRBJ2-2; 10 bases are a match to TRBD2. J lost 5 bases, V lost 6 bases, and 0 bases had no gene match. Per germline, CDR1 WSHSY and CDR2 SAAADI. The CDR3 totals 13 residues.

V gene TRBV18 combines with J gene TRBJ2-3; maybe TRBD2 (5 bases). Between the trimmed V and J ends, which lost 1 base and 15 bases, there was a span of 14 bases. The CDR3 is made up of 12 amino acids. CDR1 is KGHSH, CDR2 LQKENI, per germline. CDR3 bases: TGTGCCAGCTCACCACTCTTCCGGGATGTATATTTT. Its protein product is CASSPLFRDVYF.

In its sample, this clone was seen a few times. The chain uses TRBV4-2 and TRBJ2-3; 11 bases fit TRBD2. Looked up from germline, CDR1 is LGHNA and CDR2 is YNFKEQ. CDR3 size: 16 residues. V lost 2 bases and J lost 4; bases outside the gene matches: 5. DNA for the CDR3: TGTGCCAGCAGCCAACTAGCGGGAGGAACGGCAGATACGCAGTATTTT. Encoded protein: CASSQLAGGTADTQYF.

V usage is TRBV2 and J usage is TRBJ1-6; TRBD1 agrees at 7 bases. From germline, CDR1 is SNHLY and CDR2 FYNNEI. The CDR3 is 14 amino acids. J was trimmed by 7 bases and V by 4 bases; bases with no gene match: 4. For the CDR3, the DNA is TGTGCCAGCAGTGCCGACAGGGTCAATTCACCCCTCCACTTT. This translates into CASSADRVNSPLHF.

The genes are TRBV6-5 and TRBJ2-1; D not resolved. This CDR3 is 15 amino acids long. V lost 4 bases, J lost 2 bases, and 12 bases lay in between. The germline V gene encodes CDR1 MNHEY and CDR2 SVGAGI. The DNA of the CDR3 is TGTGCCAGCAGTTCCCCCCGACGTGCCTACAATGAGCAGTTCTTC. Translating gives CASSSPRRAYNEQFF.

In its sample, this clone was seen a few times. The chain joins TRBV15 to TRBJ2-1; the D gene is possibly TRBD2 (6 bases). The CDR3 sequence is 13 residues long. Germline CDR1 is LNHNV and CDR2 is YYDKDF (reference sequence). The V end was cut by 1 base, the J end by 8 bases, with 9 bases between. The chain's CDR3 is CATSRVWGDEQFF. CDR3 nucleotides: TGTGCCACCAGCAGAGTCTGGGGGGATGAGCAGTTCTTC. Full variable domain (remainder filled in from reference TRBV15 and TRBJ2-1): DAMVIQNPRYQVTQFGKPVTLSCSQTLNHNVMYWYQQKSSQAPKLLFHYYDKDFNNEADTPDNFQSRRPNTSFCFLDIRSPGLGDTAMYLCATSRVWGDEQFFGPGTRLTVL.

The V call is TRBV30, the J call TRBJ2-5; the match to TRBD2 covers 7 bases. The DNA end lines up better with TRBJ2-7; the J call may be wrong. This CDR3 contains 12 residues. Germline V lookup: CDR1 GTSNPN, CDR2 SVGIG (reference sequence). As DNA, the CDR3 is TGTGCCTGGCAGGGAGGGAGCTACGAGCAGTACTTC. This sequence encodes CAWQGGSYEQYF.

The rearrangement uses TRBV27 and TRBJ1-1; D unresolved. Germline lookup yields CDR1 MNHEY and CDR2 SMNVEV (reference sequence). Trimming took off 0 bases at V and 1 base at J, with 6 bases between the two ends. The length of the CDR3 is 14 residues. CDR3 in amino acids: CASSLSWGNTEAFF. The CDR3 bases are TGTGCCAGCAGTTTATCGTGGGGGAACACTGAAGCTTTCTTT.

The CDR3: CASSITTGRPSGANVLTF. CDR3 DNA: TGTGCCAGCAGCATAACGACAGGACGACCCTCTGGGGCCAACGTCCTGACTTTC. The V gene is TRBV7-6, the J gene TRBJ2-6; maybe TRBD1 (6 bases). V lost 5 bases, J lost 0 bases, and 17 bases lay in between. This CDR3 has 18 amino acids. From germline, CDR1 is SGHVS and CDR2 FNYEAQ.

This CDR3 reads CAWSSWGGRTDTQYF. Here the CDR3 DNA reads TGTGCCTGGAGTAGCTGGGGGGGCCGAACAGATACGCAGTATTTT. This chain joins TRBV30 and TRBJ2-3; D may be TRBD2 (7 bases). CDR3 size: 15 residues. CDR1 and CDR2 from the germline V gene are GTSNPN and SVGIG (reference sequence). The germline V and J ends were trimmed by 2 bases and 3 bases, with 15 bases remaining between them.

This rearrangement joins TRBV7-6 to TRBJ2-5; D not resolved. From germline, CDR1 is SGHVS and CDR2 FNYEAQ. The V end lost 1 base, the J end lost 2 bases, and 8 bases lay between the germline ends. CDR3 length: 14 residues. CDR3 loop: CASSLEVGQETQYF. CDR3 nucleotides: TGTGCCAGCAGCTTAGAAGTAGGGCAAGAGACCCAGTACTTC. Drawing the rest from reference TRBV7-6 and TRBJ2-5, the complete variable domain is GAGVSQSPRYKVTKRGQDVALRCDPISGHVSLYWYRQALGQGPEFLTYFNYEAQQDKSGLPNDRFSAERPEGSISTLTIQRTEQRDSAMYRCASSLEVGQETQYFGPGTRLLVL.

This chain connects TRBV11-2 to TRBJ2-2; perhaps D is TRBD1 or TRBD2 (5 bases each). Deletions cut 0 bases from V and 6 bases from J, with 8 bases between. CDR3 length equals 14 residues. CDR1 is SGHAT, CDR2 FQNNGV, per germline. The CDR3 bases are TGTGCCAGCAGCTTAGAAGTGGGGGCCGGGGAGCTGTTTTTT. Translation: CASSLEVGAGELFF.

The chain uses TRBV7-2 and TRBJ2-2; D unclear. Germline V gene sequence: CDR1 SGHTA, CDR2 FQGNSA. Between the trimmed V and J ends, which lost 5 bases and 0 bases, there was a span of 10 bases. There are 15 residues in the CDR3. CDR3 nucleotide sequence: TGTGCCAGCAGCCCAGATCCCGCGAACACCGGGGAGCTGTTTTTT. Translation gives CASSPDPANTGELFF.

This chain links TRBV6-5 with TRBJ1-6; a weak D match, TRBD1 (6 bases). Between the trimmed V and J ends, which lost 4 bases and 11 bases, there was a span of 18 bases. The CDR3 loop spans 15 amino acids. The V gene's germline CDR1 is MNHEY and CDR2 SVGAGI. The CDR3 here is CASSFTGTFGTPLHF. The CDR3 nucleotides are TGTGCCAGCAGTTTTACAGGGACCTTCGGGACACCCCTCCACTTT.

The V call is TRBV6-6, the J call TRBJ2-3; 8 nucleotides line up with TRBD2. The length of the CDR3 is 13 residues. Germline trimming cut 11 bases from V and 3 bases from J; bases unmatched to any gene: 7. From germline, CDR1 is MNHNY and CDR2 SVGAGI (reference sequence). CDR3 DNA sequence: TGTGCCGTCCGGGGGGGAACGACAGATACGCAGTATTTT. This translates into CAVRGGTTDTQYF.

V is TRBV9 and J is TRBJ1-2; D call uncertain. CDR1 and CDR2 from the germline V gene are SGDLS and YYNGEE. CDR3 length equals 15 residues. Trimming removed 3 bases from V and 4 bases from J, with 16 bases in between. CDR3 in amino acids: CASSELPALGYGYTF. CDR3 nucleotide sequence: TGTGCCAGCAGCGAGTTGCCAGCCTTAGGCTATGGCTACACCTTC. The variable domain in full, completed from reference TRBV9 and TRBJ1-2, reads DSGVTQTPKHLITATGQRVTLRCSPRSGDLSVYWYQQSLDQGLQFLIQYYNGEERAKGNILERFSAQQFPDLHSELNLSSLELGDSALYFCASSELPALGYGYTFGSGTRLTVV.

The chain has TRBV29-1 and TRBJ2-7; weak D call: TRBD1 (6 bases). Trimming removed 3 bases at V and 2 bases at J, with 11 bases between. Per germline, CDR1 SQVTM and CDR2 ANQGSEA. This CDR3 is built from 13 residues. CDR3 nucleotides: TGCAGCGTTGACGGCCAGGGGACCTACGAGCAGTACTTC. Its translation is CSVDGQGTYEQYF.

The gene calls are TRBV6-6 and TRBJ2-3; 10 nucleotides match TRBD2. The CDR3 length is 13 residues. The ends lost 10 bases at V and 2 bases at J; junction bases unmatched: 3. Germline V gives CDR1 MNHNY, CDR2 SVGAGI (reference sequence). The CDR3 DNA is TGTGCCATCCTAGCGGGAGTCACAGATACGCAGTATTTT. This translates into CAILAGVTDTQYF.